These 17 T cell receptor beta chains were all obtained from the same sample, sequenced in a study of shared clonotypes between healthy human individuals. Measured with immunoSEQ multiplex PCR; TCRdb has only the in-frame clones, and not every one. Found here are 2 million to 2.5 million clones, approximately 94% of them singletons; the top ten hold around 0.13%. The sample taken for sequencing was naive CD4+ T cells sorted from blood. Subset: CD45RA+ positively selected. The receptors shown here come from a man between 18 and 35 years old in good health.

Regarding this clone: This sample also contains other DNA sequences that code for the same CDR3. The chain carries TRBV5-4 and TRBJ2-5, with TRBD1 matching 9 bases. V lost 0 bases and J lost 2; bases outside the gene matches: 2. Germline CDR1 SGHNT, CDR2 YYREEE (reference sequence). The CDR3 consists of 15 residues. The CDR3 nucleotides read TGTGCCAGCAGCTTGGGACAGGGGGTTCAAGAGACCCAGTACTTC. It is translated as CASSLGQGVQETQYF.

The chain joins TRBV6-6 to TRBJ2-2, with D possibly being TRBD2 (5 bases). The CDR3 sequence is 15 residues long. Trimming took 6 bases from V and 0 from J, leaving 11 bases between them. The germline CDR1 and CDR2 sequences are MNHNY and SVGAGI (reference sequence). The CDR3 loop reads CASSHGVANTGELFF. The CDR3 region has the DNA TGTGCCAGCAGCCACGGGGTGGCGAACACCGGGGAGCTGTTTTTT.

On this clone itself: Other DNA sequences in the sample encode the same CDR3. J is TRBJ2-5 and V is TRBV5-4; tentatively, D is TRBD1 (5 bases). Trimming cost V 0 bases and J 0 bases, with 6 bases left between them. CDR1 SGHNT and CDR2 YYREEE come from the germline V gene (reference sequence). The length of the CDR3 is 14 residues. The CDR3 loop reads CASSLDRHQETQYF. CDR3 coding DNA: TGTGCCAGCAGCTTGGACAGGCACCAAGAGACCCAGTACTTC.

The chain is built from TRBV10-3 and TRBJ2-5, with D tentatively TRBD1 (6 bases). This CDR3 contains 17 residues. Germline CDR1 and CDR2: ENHRY and SYGVKD. V lost 5 bases and J lost 1, with 20 bases in between. This chain's CDR3 is CAISREPTGGFQETQYF. In DNA, the CDR3 is TGTGCCATCAGTCGCGAACCGACAGGTGGATTCCAAGAGACCCAGTACTTC.

The chain has TRBV7-9 and TRBJ1-2; 8 positions match TRBD1. Germline V CDR1 and CDR2: SEHNR, FQNEAQ (reference sequence). The CDR3 spans 16 residues. After removal of 0 bases from V and 2 bases from J, the junction contained 5 bases not matched to a gene. This CDR3 reads CASSLALDRDNYGYTF. The CDR3 DNA reads TGTGCCAGCAGCTTAGCGTTGGACAGGGACAACTATGGCTACACCTTC.

The chain carries TRBV7-2 and TRBJ1-2; D unresolved. Trimming removed 3 bases at V and 7 bases at J, with 3 bases between. Germline CDR1 and CDR2: SGHTA and FQGNSA. The CDR3 spans 10 residues. CDR3 region: CASSFLGYTF. The DNA for the CDR3 is TGTGCCAGCAGCTTCCTTGGCTACACCTTC.

A single count supports this clone. The chain carries TRBV5-1 and TRBJ2-3; D may correspond to TRBD1 or TRBD2 (5 bases each). From germline, CDR1 is SGHRS and CDR2 YFSETQ. With 4 bases removed from V and 5 bases from J, the gap between germline ends came to 14 bases. CDR3 size: 14 residues. The CDR3 DNA reads as TGCGCCAGCAGCAGGGACCCCGCGGGAGATACGCAGTATTTT. Its translation is CASSRDPAGDTQYF. Together with reference TRBV5-1 and TRBJ2-3, the CDR3 gives the full variable domain: KAGVTQTPRYLIKTRGQQVTLSCSPISGHRSVSWYQQTPGQGLQFLFEYFSETQRNKGNFPGRFSGRQFSNSRSEMNVSTLELGDSALYLCASSRDPAGDTQYFGPGTRLTVL.

This sequence joins TRBV2 and TRBJ2-1, with a weak D call TRBD2 (6 bases). Germline CDR1 SNHLY, CDR2 FYNNEI. Trimming removed 3 bases at V and 15 bases at J, with 12 bases between. The CDR3 has 11 amino acids. CDR3 loop: CASSERLGGFF. The CDR3 nucleotides read TGTGCCAGCAGTGAGAGACTGGGGGGGTTCTTC.

The rearrangement joins TRBV27 to TRBJ2-6; no clear D gene. The ends were cut back, 5 bases at V and 4 bases at J, with 9 bases in the middle. The length of the CDR3 is 14 residues. Germline-derived CDR1 and CDR2 are MNHEY and SMNVEV (reference sequence). CDR3 sequence: CASSAIPGANVLTF. CDR3 in DNA: TGTGCCAGCAGTGCGATCCCCGGGGCCAACGTCCTGACTTTC.

The chain has TRBV5-1 and TRBJ1-2; tentatively, D is TRBD1 (6 bases). The germline V gene encodes CDR1 SGHRS and CDR2 YFSETQ. Trimming removed 0 bases from V and 7 bases from J, with 13 bases in between. The CDR3 is 14 residues long. The CDR3 DNA sequence: TGCGCCAGCAGCTTGGCGGACAGTTTTGGTGGCTACACCTTC. It is translated as CASSLADSFGGYTF.

V is TRBV5-1 and J is TRBJ1-4; D might be TRBD1 (6 bases). The V end lost 0 bases, the J end lost 2 bases, and 14 bases lay between the germline ends. This CDR3 is 17 amino acids long. Germline lookup yields CDR1 SGHRS and CDR2 YFSETQ. The CDR3 here is CASSLAYGGRTNEKLFF. DNA of the CDR3: TGCGCCAGCAGCTTGGCTTACGGGGGGCGGACTAATGAAAAACTGTTTTTT. Together with reference TRBV5-1 and TRBJ1-4, the CDR3 gives the full variable domain: KAGVTQTPRYLIKTRGQQVTLSCSPISGHRSVSWYQQTPGQGLQFLFEYFSETQRNKGNFPGRFSGRQFSNSRSEMNVSTLELGDSALYLCASSLAYGGRTNEKLFFGSGTQLSVL.

The rearrangement joins TRBV18 to TRBJ1-2; 7 bases map to TRBD1. The J segment lost 4 bases and the V segment lost 5 bases, leaving 4 bases of the junction unmatched. This CDR3 spans 13 amino acids. CDR1 is KGHSH and CDR2 is LQKENI in the germline V gene. CDR3 loop: CASSADRAYGYTF. In DNA form, the CDR3 reads TGTGCCAGCTCAGCCGACAGGGCCTATGGCTACACCTTC.

Comment on this clone: Other nucleotide sequences in the sample specify the same CDR3. The J gene is TRBJ1-2, the V gene TRBV19, with D maybe TRBD1 (5 bases). CDR1 is LNHDA, CDR2 SQIVND, per germline (reference sequence). This CDR3 region has 13 residues. The V gene lost 1 base and the J gene lost 4 bases, with 7 bases spanning the gap. The CDR3 loop reads CASSIGGVYGYTF. CDR3 coding DNA: TGTGCCAGTAGTATAGGAGGGGTCTATGGCTACACCTTC.

This sequence joins TRBV5-6 and TRBJ1-2; no clear D. This CDR3 comprises 14 residues. V lost 0 bases and J 6 bases, leaving 12 bases between the germline ends. CDR1 SGHDT and CDR2 YYEEEE come from the germline V gene. In nucleotides, the CDR3 is TGTGCCAGCAGCTTGGGCAGGCCCTGGGATGGCTACACCTTC. It is translated as CASSLGRPWDGYTF.

V is TRBV11-3 and J is TRBJ2-5; TRBD2 matches at 7 bases. The CDR3 contains 14 residues. The J segment lost 4 bases and the V segment lost 6 bases, leaving 8 bases of the junction unmatched. Germline values: CDR1 SGHNT, CDR2 YENEEA. The CDR3 DNA follows: TGTGCCAGCAGACGAAGGGGAGGGGTAGAGACCCAGTACTTC. Residues: CASRRRGGVETQYF.

The rearrangement links TRBV18 to TRBJ1-1, with 8 bases identical to TRBD1. The V gene end was trimmed by 1 base and the J gene end by 1 base; junction bases not matched to a gene: 5. Germline assignment: CDR1 KGHSH and CDR2 LQKENI. This CDR3 is built from 16 residues. CDR3 coding DNA: TGTGCCAGCTCACCACTGGCAGGGGGCGGGAACACTGAAGCTTTCTTT. Translation: CASSPLAGGGNTEAFF.

This chain uses TRBV10-3 with TRBJ2-7, with 9 bases lining up with TRBD1. The V gene's germline CDR1 is ENHRY and CDR2 SYGVKD. The CDR3 has 14 residues. Trimming cost V 3 bases and J 3 bases; bases outside gene matches: 3. The CDR3 region is CAISEPGQGYEQYF. The DNA for the CDR3 is TGTGCCATCAGTGAACCGGGACAGGGCTACGAGCAGTACTTC.